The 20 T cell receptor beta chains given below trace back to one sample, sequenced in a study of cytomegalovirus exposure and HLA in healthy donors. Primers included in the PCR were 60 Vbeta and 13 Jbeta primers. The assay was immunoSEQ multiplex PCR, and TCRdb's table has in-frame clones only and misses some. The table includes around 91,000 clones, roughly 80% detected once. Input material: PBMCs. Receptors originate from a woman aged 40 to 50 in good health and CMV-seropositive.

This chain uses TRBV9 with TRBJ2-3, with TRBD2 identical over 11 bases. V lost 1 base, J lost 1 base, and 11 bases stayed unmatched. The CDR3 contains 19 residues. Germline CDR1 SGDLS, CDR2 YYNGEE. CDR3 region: CASSVPLAGADGGTDTQYF. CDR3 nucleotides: TGTGCCAGCAGCGTACCACTAGCGGGAGCCGATGGCGGCACAGATACGCAGTATTTT.

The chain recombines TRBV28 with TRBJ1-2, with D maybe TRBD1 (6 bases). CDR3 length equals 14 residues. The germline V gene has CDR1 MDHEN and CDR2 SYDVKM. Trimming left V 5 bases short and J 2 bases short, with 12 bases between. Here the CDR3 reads CASSAGVSNYGYTF. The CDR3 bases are TGTGCCAGCAGTGCAGGGGTTTCAAACTATGGCTACACCTTC.

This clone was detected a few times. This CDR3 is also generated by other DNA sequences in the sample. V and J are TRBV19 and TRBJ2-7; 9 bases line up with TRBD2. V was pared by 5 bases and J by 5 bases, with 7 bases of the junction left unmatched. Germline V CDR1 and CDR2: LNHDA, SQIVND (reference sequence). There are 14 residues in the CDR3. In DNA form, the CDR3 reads TGTGCCAGTAGTCCCGGGACTAGCCTTAACGAGCAGTACTTC. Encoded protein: CASSPGTSLNEQYF.

The CDR3 bases are TGTGCCAGCAGCCCCCGGACAGGCGGAAACACCATATATTTT. It specifies CASSPRTGGNTIYF. V and J are TRBV7-2 and TRBJ1-3; 7 bases are shared with TRBD1. This CDR3 contains 14 residues. Germline values: CDR1 SGHTA, CDR2 FQGNSA. V lost 5 bases and J lost 4; bases outside the gene matches: 5.

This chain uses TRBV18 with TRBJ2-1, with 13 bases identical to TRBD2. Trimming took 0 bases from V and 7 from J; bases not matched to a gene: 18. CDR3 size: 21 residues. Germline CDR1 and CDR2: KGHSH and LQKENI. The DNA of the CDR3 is TGTGCCAGCTCACCACCGTCGGGGACACAACTAGCGGGAGGGTCATTGAATGAGCAGTTCTTC. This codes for CASSPPSGTQLAGGSLNEQFF. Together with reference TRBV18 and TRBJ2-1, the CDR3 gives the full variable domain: NAGVMQNPRHLVRRRGQEARLRCSPMKGHSHVYWYRQLPEEGLKFMVYLQKENIIDESGMPKERFSAEFPKEGPSILRIQQVVRGDSAAYFCASSPPSGTQLAGGSLNEQFFGPGTRLTVL.

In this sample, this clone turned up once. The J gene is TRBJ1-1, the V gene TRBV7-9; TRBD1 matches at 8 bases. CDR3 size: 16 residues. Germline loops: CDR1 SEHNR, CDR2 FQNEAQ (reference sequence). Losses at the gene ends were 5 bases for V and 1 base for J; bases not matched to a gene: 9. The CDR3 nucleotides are TGTGCCAGCAGCCCCGGACAGGGTGGGTCGAACACTGAAGCTTTCTTT. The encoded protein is CASSPGQGGSNTEAFF.

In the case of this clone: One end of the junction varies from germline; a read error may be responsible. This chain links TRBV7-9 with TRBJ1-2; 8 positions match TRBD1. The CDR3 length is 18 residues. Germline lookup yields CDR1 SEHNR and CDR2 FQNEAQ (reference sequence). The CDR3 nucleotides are TGTTCCAGCAGGAAAGCTGCTTGGTACAGGGGGATCGATGATGGCTACACCTTC. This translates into CSSRKAAWYRGIDDGYTF.

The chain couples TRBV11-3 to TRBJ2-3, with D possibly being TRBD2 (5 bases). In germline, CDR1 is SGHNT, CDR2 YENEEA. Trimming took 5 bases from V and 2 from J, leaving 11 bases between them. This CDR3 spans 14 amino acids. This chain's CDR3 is CASSQIGLTDTQYF. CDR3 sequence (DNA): TGTGCCAGCAGCCAGATAGGACTCACAGATACGCAGTATTTT.

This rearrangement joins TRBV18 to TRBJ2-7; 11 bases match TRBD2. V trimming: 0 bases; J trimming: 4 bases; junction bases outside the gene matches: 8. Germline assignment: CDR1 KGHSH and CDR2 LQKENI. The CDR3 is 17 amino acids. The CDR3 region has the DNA TGTGCCAGCTCACCACCCCCTCTAGCGGGAGGACCTTACGAGCAGTACTTC. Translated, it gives CASSPPPLAGGPYEQYF. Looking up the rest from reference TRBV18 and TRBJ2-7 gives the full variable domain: NAGVMQNPRHLVRRRGQEARLRCSPMKGHSHVYWYRQLPEEGLKFMVYLQKENIIDESGMPKERFSAEFPKEGPSILRIQQVVRGDSAAYFCASSPPPLAGGPYEQYFGPGTRLTVT.

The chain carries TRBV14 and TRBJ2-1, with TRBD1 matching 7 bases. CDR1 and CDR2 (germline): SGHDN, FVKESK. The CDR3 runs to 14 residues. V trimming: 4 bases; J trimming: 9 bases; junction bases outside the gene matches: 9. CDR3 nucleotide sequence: TGTGCCAGCAGCCCCCAGACAGGGTTGATTGAGCAGTTCTTC. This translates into CASSPQTGLIEQFF.

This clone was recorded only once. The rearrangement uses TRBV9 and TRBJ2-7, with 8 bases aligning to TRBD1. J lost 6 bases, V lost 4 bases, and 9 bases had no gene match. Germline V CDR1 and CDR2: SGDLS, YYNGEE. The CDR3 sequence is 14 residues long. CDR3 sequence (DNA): TGTGCCAGCAGCATATACGGACAGGGAACCGAGCAGTACTTC. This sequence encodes CASSIYGQGTEQYF.

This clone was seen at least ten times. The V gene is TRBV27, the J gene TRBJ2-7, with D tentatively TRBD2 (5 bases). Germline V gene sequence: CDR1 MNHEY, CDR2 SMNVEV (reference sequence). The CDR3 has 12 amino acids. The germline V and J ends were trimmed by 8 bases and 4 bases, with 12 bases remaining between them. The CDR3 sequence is CASHGRGYEQYF. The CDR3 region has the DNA TGTGCCAGCCACGGGCGCGGGTACGAGCAGTACTTC.

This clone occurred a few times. The CDR3 region is CASSQTSPQDSYNSPLHF. The CDR3 bases are TGTGCCAGCAGCCAAACGTCTCCCCAGGACTCCTATAATTCACCCCTCCACTTT. The chain joins TRBV4-2 to TRBJ1-6; no reliable D call. Trimming shortened V by 2 bases and J by 0 bases, and 14 bases separated the two germline ends. The CDR3 has 18 residues. Germline values: CDR1 LGHNA, CDR2 YNFKEQ.

CDR3 in amino acids: CASSQGAIEKLFF. The CDR3 bases are TGTGCCAGTAGCCAGGGGGCGATCGAAAAACTGTTTTTT. This chain joins TRBV19 and TRBJ1-4; 8 nucleotides match TRBD1. Germline V gene sequence: CDR1 LNHDA, CDR2 SQIVND (reference sequence). After removal of 6 bases from V and 8 bases from J, the junction contained 5 bases not matched to a gene. CDR3 length: 13 residues.

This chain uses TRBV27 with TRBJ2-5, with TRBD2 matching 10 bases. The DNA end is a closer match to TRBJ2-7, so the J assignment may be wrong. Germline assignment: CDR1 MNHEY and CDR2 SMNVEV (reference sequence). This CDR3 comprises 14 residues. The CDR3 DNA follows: TGTGCCAGCAGCCGCGGGACTAGCGCCTACGAGCAGTACTTC. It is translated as CASSRGTSAYEQYF.

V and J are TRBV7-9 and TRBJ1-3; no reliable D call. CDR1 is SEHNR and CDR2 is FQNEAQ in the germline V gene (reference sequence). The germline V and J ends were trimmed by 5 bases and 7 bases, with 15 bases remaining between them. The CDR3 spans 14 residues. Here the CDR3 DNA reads TGTGCCAGCAGCGAATCCAACCTGCGGAACACCATATATTTT. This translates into CASSESNLRNTIYF.

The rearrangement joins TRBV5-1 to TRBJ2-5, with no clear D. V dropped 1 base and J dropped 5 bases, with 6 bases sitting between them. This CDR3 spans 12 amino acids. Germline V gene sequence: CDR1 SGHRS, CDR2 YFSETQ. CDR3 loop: CASSLYGETQYF. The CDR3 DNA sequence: TGCGCCAGCAGCTTGTACGGTGAGACCCAGTACTTC.

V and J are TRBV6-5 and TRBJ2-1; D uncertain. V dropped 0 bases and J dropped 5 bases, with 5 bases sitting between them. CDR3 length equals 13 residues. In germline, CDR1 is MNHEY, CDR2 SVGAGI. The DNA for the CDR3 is TGTGCCAGCAGTTACTCGAGTGACAATGAGCAGTTCTTC. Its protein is CASSYSSDNEQFF.

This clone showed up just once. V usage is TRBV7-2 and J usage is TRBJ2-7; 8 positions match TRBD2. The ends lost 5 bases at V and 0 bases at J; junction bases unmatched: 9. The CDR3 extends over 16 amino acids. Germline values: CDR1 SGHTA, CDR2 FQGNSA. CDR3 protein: CASSKSLSGGSYEQYF. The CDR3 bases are TGTGCCAGCAGCAAGTCCCTCAGCGGGGGCTCCTACGAGCAGTACTTC.

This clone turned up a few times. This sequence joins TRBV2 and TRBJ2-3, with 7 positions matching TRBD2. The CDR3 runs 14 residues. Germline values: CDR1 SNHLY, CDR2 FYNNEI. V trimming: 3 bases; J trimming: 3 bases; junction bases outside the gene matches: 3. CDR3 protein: CASSDQGGTDTQYF. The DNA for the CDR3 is TGTGCCAGCAGTGATCAGGGAGGGACAGATACGCAGTATTTT.